What follows are 2 T cell receptor beta chains derived from one specimen sequenced in a study of T cell repertoires in cytomegalovirus infection (dated by TCRdb to the late 2010s). For sequencing, an Illumina HiSeq 1500 was employed. TCRdb handled the public reads itself, with Q25 trimming in fastp and clone calling in MiXCR, and kept productive beta chains. All rows with the same CDR3 protein become a single entry with the most common DNA and genes. This sample comprises some 150,000 distinct CDR3 sequences, under 8% of them detected only once. Around 17% of the sample belongs to the ten largest clones. Material: PBMCs. The origin of the receptors is a human donor in good health (CMV status not recorded). Some clones in this sample may be carry-over from other donors' samples.

This clonotype has ten or more counts. The rearrangement uses TRBV7-2 and TRBJ2-5, with no clear D. With 1 base removed from V and 0 bases from J, the gap between germline ends came to 9 bases. This CDR3 region has 15 residues. Germline CDR1 reads SGHTA; CDR2 reads FQGNSA. The CDR3 loop reads CASSLEARYQETQYF. In DNA, the CDR3 is TGTGCCAGCAGCTTAGAGGCAAGGTACCAAGAGACCCAGTACTTC. The full variable domain, its missing parts supplied by reference TRBV7-2 and TRBJ2-5, is GAGVSQSPSNKVTEKGKDVELRCDPISGHTALYWYRQSLGQGLEFLIYFQGNSAPDKSGLPSDRFSAERTGGSVSTLTIQRTQQEDSAVYLCASSLEARYQETQYFGPGTRLLVL.

The chain has TRBV20-1 and TRBJ2-3; D gene ambiguous. Germline loops: CDR1 DFQATT, CDR2 SNEGSKA (reference sequence). CDR3 size: 13 residues. Trimming pared 3 bases from V and 4 bases from J, leaving 11 bases between. This chain's CDR3 is CSARGNMADTQYF. In DNA, the CDR3 is TGCAGTGCTAGGGGTAATATGGCAGATACGCAGTATTTT.